This TCR beta chain originates from a study of T cells in localized non-small cell lung cancer. The data were produced by immunoSEQ multiplex PCR, yet TCRdb's version contains in-frame clones alone and is incomplete. The sample records roughly 24,000 clones, 81% being singletons. V shed 4 bases and J shed 4 bases, with 22 bases lying between them. This CDR3 spans 18 amino acids. Germline V gives CDR1 MDHEN, CDR2 SYDVKM. The genes are TRBV28 and TRBJ2-2, with a tentative D call TRBD2 (10 bases). The sequence came from a man aged 40-75 years with stage III squamous cell lung carcinoma. Sequencing used peripheral blood, obtained before any cancer treatment. The CDR3 DNA is TGTGCCAGCAGTTGCGTAGCGGGAGGACAGGGGTGCACCGGGGAGCTGTTTTTT. It specifies CASSCVAGGQGCTGELFF. Full variable domain (rest looked up from reference TRBV28 and TRBJ2-2): DVKVTQSSRYLVKRTGEKVFLECVQDMDHENMFWYRQDPGLGLRLIYFSYDVKMKEKGDIPEGYSVSREKKERFSLILESASTNQTSMYLCASSCVAGGQGCTGELFFGEGSRLTVL.